This T cell receptor beta chain was sequenced during a study of blood T cells in healthy people across ages (dated by TCRdb to between 2014 and 2017). Context from the whole study: In model experiments, template switching captured about one uniquely barcoded TCR beta cDNA molecule for every two T cells. The study measured age-related changes in TCR beta repertoire diversity using deep sequencing normalized with unique cDNA molecular identifiers. Four age groups were formed from the donors: young (average roughly 16 years), middle-aged (roughly 38), aged (roughly 58) and long-lived (82). To avoid experimental bias, donors of different ages were distributed randomly across sequencing lanes. Two additional independent replicas of 1 million unique cDNA reads from the same blood draw were analyzed for two donors (one aged 18 to 29 and one aged 80 or older).

The protocol used for the library was 5' RACE. A second PCR of roughly 7 to 12 cycles was performed with a sample-barcoded 5' primer and a J-beta primer mix. A template-switch 5' adaptor carrying 12 random nucleotides introduced a unique molecular identifier onto each TCR beta cDNA molecule. Each sample yielded at least 2.5 million CDR3-containing paired-end reads. All of the RNA was converted into first-strand cDNA using the Mint cDNA synthesis kit, with a TRBC-specific oligonucleotide serving as the primer. Following uracil-DNA glycosylase treatment, a first 18-cycle PCR with universal primers M1SS and BC2_uni_R was performed on all cDNA. Per the authors' processing: For normalization, 1 million high-quality reads, each with a distinct molecular identifier, were randomly selected from each sample. Instead of being binned into consensus sequences, reads that shared molecular identifiers were thrown out. MiTCR, with a Q25 quality threshold and the strictest error-elimination algorithm, was used for CDR3 identification, clonotype clustering and error correction. A nonparametric unseen species model using Euler transformation provided a lower-bound estimate of total TCR beta diversity. Using fastp trimming at Q25 and MiXCR clonotype assembly, TCRdb reanalyzed the public sequencing data and kept in-frame beta chains. Merged by CDR3 protein, the rows form single entries marked with the most common genes and DNA. The V and J calls and clone size are TCRdb's, not the authors'. The sample profile shows fewer than 2 million distinct CDR3 sequences; roughly two fifths of them were found once. Jointly, the top ten make up around 23% of the sample.

On this clonotype itself: Its specific antigen is unknown. Base qualities are not recorded, but no much larger clone differs from it by a single base.

Systemically healthy Caucasian individuals from Russia, some 36 in total and aged roughly 6 to 95 years, were included as donors. Each donor gave ten milliliters of peripheral blood, drawn into EDTA-treated Vacutainer tubes. Ficoll-Paque density-gradient centrifugation was used to isolate PBMCs, with at least 6.5 million per sample. Total RNA was extracted from PBMCs with Trizol reagent, with at least 5 micrograms obtained per sample. Naive CD45RAhigh/CD27high T cell percentages were measured by flow cytometry on a PBMC aliquot from every donor. V is pared back by 6 bases and J by 2 bases, with 13 bases lying between the germline termini. Sequences DFQATT (CDR1) and SNEGSKA (CDR2) are obtained from the germline V gene (reference sequence). The CDR3 starts with the cysteine, ends with the phenylalanine, and has 13 residues. Only CDR3 DNA remains: 39 bases, in frame from the first base. What the study reported, not specific to this receptor: Since profiling was done on bulk unsorted PBMCs, naive and antigen-experienced compartments could not be conclusively compared. There was a strong correlation between observed TCR beta diversity and the percentage of naive T cells measured by flow cytometry. Estimates of total diversity based on one million sequenced T cells were considered lower bounds and underestimates. Because the CMV infection status of the donors was unknown, age-related changes in expanded clonotypes may potentially have been confounded. As age increased, observed TCR beta diversity per million T cells dropped in a roughly linear way, and a significant reduction was already evident by age 40. Compared with the aged group, the long-lived group had more naive CD4+ T cells, fewer expanded clones and increased TCR diversity, suggesting age selection.

The source is a human donor in good health. The sample consisted of blood. The chain joins TRBV20-1 to TRBJ1-2, with an unclear D gene assignment. The CDR3 reads CSASDYLNYGYTF. The DNA sequence reads TGCAGTGCGAGCGACTACCTCAACTATGGCTACACCTTC.